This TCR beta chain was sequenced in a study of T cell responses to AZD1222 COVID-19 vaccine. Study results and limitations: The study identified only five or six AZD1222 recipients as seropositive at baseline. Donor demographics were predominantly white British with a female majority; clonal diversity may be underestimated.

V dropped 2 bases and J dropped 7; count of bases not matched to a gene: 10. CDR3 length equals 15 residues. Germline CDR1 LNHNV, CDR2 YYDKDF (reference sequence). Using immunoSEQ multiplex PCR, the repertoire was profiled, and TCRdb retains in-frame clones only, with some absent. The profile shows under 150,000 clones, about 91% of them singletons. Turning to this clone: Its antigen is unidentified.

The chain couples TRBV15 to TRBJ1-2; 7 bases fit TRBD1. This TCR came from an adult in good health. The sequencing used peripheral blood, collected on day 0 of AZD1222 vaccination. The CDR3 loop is CATSRRGRLSGGYTF. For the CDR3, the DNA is TGTGCCACCAGCAGAAGGGGGCGCCTTTCGGGTGGCTACACCTTC.